In its sample, the clone carrying this T cell receptor (beta chain) was seen a few times. The antigen is unknown. This entry is derived from a study of response to subunit inactivated influenza vaccine. TCRdb called the RT-PCR reads again in MiXCR, with one record for every CDR3 protein. This sample has around 710,000 distinct CDR3 sequences, with approximately 13% found just once. Study conclusions and caveats: Authors suggested seasonal influenza vaccinations each recruit few new T cells.

The length of the CDR3 is 14 residues. Germline loops: CDR1 SGHTA, CDR2 FQGNSA. Trimming took 0 bases from V and 8 from J, leaving 13 bases between them. The rearrangement links TRBV7-2 to TRBJ1-2; TRBD1 is a possible D gene (5 bases). Source: PBMCs from blood, taken 14 to 15 days before vaccination. This clonotype was obtained from a man aged 45-65 years who received an inactivated influenza vaccine. This CDR3 is CASSLATSGGGYTF. Written as DNA, the CDR3 is TGTGCCAGCAGCTTAGCCACCTCCGGGGGGGGCTACACCTTC.